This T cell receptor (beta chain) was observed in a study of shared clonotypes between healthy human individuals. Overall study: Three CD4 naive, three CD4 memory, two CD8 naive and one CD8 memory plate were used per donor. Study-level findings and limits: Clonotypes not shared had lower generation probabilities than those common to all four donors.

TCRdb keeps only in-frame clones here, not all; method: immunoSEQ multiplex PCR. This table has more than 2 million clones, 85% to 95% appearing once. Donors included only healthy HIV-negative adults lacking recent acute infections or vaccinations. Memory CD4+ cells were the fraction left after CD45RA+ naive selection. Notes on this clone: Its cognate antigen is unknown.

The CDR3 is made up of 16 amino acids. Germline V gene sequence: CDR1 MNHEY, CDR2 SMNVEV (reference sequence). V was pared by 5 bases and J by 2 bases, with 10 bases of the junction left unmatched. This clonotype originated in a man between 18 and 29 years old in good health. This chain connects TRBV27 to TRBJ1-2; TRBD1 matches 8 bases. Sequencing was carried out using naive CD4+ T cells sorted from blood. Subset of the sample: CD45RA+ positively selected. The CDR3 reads CASSPAGQGSNYGYTF. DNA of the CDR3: TGTGCCAGCAGTCCCGCCGGACAGGGCTCCAACTATGGCTACACCTTC.